The rows below give T cell receptor beta chains drawn from one sample of a study of blood T cells in healthy people across ages. TCRdb re-derived calls from the 5' RACE reads in MiXCR, one entry per CDR3 protein. The sample has about 570,000 distinct CDR3 sequences, 25% to 35% seen once. The sample was also reused in another study, on T cells of mothers and their children.

Sequencing was performed on blood. Source of these receptors: a boy aged 2 to 9 in good health. CDR3s include the opening cysteine and the closing phenylalanine or tryptophan. D genes are given only for firm matches. Not all rows give a size; the values are once, few, many and, for expanded clones, a class.

>-|TRBV20-1|few|TRBJ2-7
TGCAGTGCTAGAGGGGGAGGACAAACCTACGAGCAGTACTTC
CSARGGGQTYEQYF
>-|TRBV10-3|-|TRBJ1-5
TGTGCCATCAGTGGGGTCGGTGGGGGGAATCAGCCCCAGCATTTT
CAISGVGGGNQPQHF
>TRBD2|TRBV4-3|few|TRBJ2-2
TGCGCCAGCAGCCTGAGTAGCGGGAGGGGAACTGGGGAGCTGTTTTTT
CASSLSSGRGTGELFF
>-|TRBV29-1|-|TRBJ1-1
TGCAGCGTTGATTACAAGGGTAACACTGAAGCTTTCTTT
CSVDYKGNTEAFF
>-|TRBV20-1|-|TRBJ2-7
TGCAGTGCTAGGGGGGTAGCTGGATACGAGCAGTACTTC
CSARGVAGYEQYF
>-|TRBV6-5|-|TRBJ2-3
TGTGCCAGCAGTTCGGGACATCTGACAGATACGCAGTATTTT
CASSSGHLTDTQYF
>TRBD2|TRBV20-1|-|TRBJ2-5
TGCAGTGCCGCCACTAGCGGGTCGGGAGAGGAGACCCAGTACTTC
CSAATSGSGEETQYF
>-|TRBV7-2|-|TRBJ1-5
TGTGCCAGTGAGGAGGGGTTGGGCAATCAGCCCCAGCATTTT
CASEEGLGNQPQHF
>-|TRBV5-1|few|TRBJ2-7
TGCGCCAGCAGCTTGGGGGGACGCCCTGATTGGGAGCAGTACTTC
CASSLGGRPDWEQYF
>TRBD2|TRBV5-1|-|TRBJ2-1
TGCGCCAGCAGCTCGGTGCTTAGCGGGACGGAGCAGTTCTTC
CASSSVLSGTEQFF
>-|TRBV25-1|-|TRBJ1-4
TGTGCCAGCAGTGAAGTGCTTTGGGGGGAGGGAGAAAAACTGTTTTTT
CASSEVLWGEGEKLFF
>-|TRBV3-1|few|TRBJ2-7
TGTGCCAGCAGCCAAGATCTCTACAACTACGAGCAGTACTTC
CASSQDLYNYEQYF
>TRBD2|TRBV18|few|TRBJ2-7
TGTGCCAGCTCAATTCAGCGGGGGATCTCCTACGAGCAGTACTTC
CASSIQRGISYEQYF
>TRBD2|TRBV20-1|few|TRBJ2-7
TGCAGTGCTAGAGCCCTAGCGGGAGTCAACGAGCAGTACTTC
CSARALAGVNEQYF
>TRBD2|TRBV7-8|-|TRBJ2-5
TGTGCCAGCAGCTTAAAGAGGGCACTAGCGGGAGGGCCGGAGACCCAGTACTTC
CASSLKRALAGGPETQYF
>TRBD2|TRBV24-1|-|TRBJ2-1
TGTGCCACCAGTGATACTAGCGGGAGTGTTAATGAGCAGTTCTTC
CATSDTSGSVNEQFF
>-|TRBV10-2|-|TRBJ1-5
TGCGCCAGCAAATCTCAGGGTAATCAGCCCCAGCATTTT
CASKSQGNQPQHF
>-|TRBV12-3/TRBV12-4|-|TRBJ1-1
TGTGCCAGCACCTCCTCCCCAGTGAACACTGAAGCTTTCTTT
CASTSSPVNTEAFF
>-|TRBV11-2|-|TRBJ2-2
TGTGCCAGCAGCTTAGATCCTAGCAGCGGGGAGCTGTTTTTT
CASSLDPSSGELFF
>-|TRBV12-3/TRBV12-4|-|TRBJ2-4
TGTGCCAGCAGTTTACTCGGCTGGGGAGCCAAAAACATTCAGTACTTC
CASSLLGWGAKNIQYF
>TRBD2|TRBV29-1|few|TRBJ2-7
TGCAGCGCCCGAGCGGGGACTAGCGGGACCTACGAGCAGTACTTC
CSARAGTSGTYEQYF
>-|TRBV18|few|TRBJ1-2
TGTGCCAGCTCACCTGGGACCGTGAACTATGGCTACACCTTC
CASSPGTVNYGYTF
>-|TRBV6-6|few|TRBJ2-7
TGTGCCAGCAGTTACTCCCGGCCCGGCGAGCAGTACTTC
CASSYSRPGEQYF
>TRBD1|TRBV20-1|-|TRBJ2-3
TGCAGTGCTAGTAGGTGGACAGGGGCGACAGATACGCGGTATTTT
CSASRWTGATDTRYF
>-|TRBV4-1|many|TRBJ1-1
TGCGCCAGCAGCCAAGCCCCTTCCGCGGGGAATGGTGAAGCTTTCTTT
CASSQAPSAGNGEAFF
>-|TRBV29-1|few|TRBJ1-2
TGCAGCGTTGCACAGGGCGCTGGCTACACCTTC
CSVAQGAGYTF
>-|TRBV7-8|-|TRBJ1-1
TGTGCCAGCAGCTTAGAGTTGATGGGGAAAGCTTTCTTT
CASSLELMGKAFF
>TRBD2|TRBV29-1|few|TRBJ2-1
TGCAGCGTTGACGGGAGGACTAGCGGTTACAATGAGCAGTTCTTC
CSVDGRTSGYNEQFF
>TRBD1|TRBV6-5|few|TRBJ1-2
TGTGCCAGCAGTCGCACAGGGGGCCGGGGCTACACCTTC
CASSRTGGRGYTF
>TRBD1|TRBV4-3|few|TRBJ1-1
TGCGCCAGCAGCCAGTCCACAGGGGGTACTGAAGCTTTCTTT
CASSQSTGGTEAFF
>-|TRBV5-1|many|TRBJ2-5
TGTGCCAGCAGCTTATCCGGGGGAAGAGAGACCCAGTACTTC
CASSLSGGRETQYF
>-|TRBV29-1|-|TRBJ1-1
TGCAGCGTAACGGGACCGCCGAACACTGAAGCTTTCTTT
CSVTGPPNTEAFF
>TRBD1|TRBV29-1|few|TRBJ1-3
TGCAGCGCGATGACAGGGGACACTGGAAACACCATATATTTT
CSAMTGDTGNTIYF
>-|TRBV7-2|few|TRBJ2-5
TGTGCCAGCAGCCTTAACAGGATACAAGAGACCCAGTACTTC
CASSLNRIQETQYF
>TRBD2|TRBV7-2|-|TRBJ2-5
TGTGCCAGCAGGATCTGGCCCCCGACTAGCGGAAGCCAAGAGACCCAGTACTTC
CASRIWPPTSGSQETQYF
>TRBD2|TRBV5-1|few|TRBJ2-6
TGCACATGGAACCCGGGGGGATCTAAGGCCAACGTCCTGACTTTC
CTWNPGGSKANVLTF